A selection of T cell receptor beta chains follows, all from one sample in a study of blood T cell repertoires in COVID-19. Profiling relied on immunoSEQ multiplex PCR, and the TCRdb table lists in-frame clones only, not all of them. The sample lists over 300,000 clones; 87% were seen once. Sequences were obtained from PBMCs or T cells enriched from blood (not recorded which). All receptors derive from a woman aged 25-40 years who had recovered from COVID-19. Each CDR3 is given with its conserved first and last residue. Each record gives: clone size, V gene, J gene, D gene, CDR3 DNA, CDR3 protein. D genes are given only for firm matches. For some rows the clone size is stated as once, few or many, or as a class when expanded; others skip it.

.	TRBV6-1	TRBJ2-3	.	TGTGCCAGCAGTGAATTTTGGGCCCCCGGTAGCACAGATACGCAGTATTTT	CASSEFWAPGSTDTQYF
.	TRBV5-4	TRBJ2-1	.	TGTGCCAGCAGCCGAGGGACTCCGCAGTCCTACAATGAGCAGTTCTTC	CASSRGTPQSYNEQFF
once	TRBV2	TRBJ1-2	.	TGTGCCAGCAGTGAATTTTCTCAGGACACCTTC	CASSEFSQDTF
.	TRBV12-3/TRBV12-4	TRBJ1-3	.	TGTGCCAGCAGCAGTCCAGCCGGGGACACCATATATTTT	CASSSPAGDTIYF
.	TRBV11-3	TRBJ1-1	.	TGTGCCAGCGTTGTTGGGGGCGGCGAGGGCACTGAAGCTTTCTTT	CASVVGGGEGTEAFF
.	TRBV3-1/TRBV3-2	TRBJ2-7	TRBD2	TGTGCCAGCAGCCAAAGCGGGGGGCCCGACGAGCAGTACTTC	CASSQSGGPDEQYF
.	TRBV11-1	TRBJ2-4	.	TGTGCCAGCAGCTTAGCAAGGGGTGTGAATAACATTCAGTACTTC	CASSLARGVNNIQYF
.	TRBV19	TRBJ1-2	.	TGTGCCAGCTCCCCGCTCCCGGGGGAGCGTTACACCTTC	CASSPLPGERYTF
.	TRBV9	TRBJ2-1	TRBD1	TGTGCCAGCAGCGAGGGGGGACAGGTCGATGAGCAGTTCTTC	CASSEGGQVDEQFF
.	TRBV27	TRBJ1-5	TRBD1	TGTGCCAGCAGTACGACAGGGTCAGGACAGCCCCAGCATTTT	CASSTTGSGQPQHF
.	TRBV2	TRBJ2-6	TRBD1	TGTGCCAGCACTGGACAGGGAATCCCCTCTGGGGCCAACGTCCTGACTTTC	CASTGQGIPSGANVLTF
.	TRBV15	TRBJ1-3	TRBD1	TGTGCCACCAGCAGAGAGCTAAGACAGGGGGAATCTGGAAACACCATATATTTT	CATSRELRQGESGNTIYF
.	TRBV18	TRBJ1-2	TRBD1	TGTGCCAGCTCACCAGGGCAGGACAGGGCTTATGGCTACACCTTC	CASSPGQDRAYGYTF
.	TRBV10-3	TRBJ1-1	.	TGTGCCATCAGCGGGACACCCGACACTGAAGCTTTCTTT	CAISGTPDTEAFF
.	TRBV5-1	TRBJ2-1	.	TGCGCCAGCAGCTTGGGTCAGACGAGGAATGAGCAGTTCTTC	CASSLGQTRNEQFF
.	TRBV27	TRBJ2-7	.	TGTGCCAGCAGGCCCTTGTCAGCGGGCAAGACCTACGAGCAGTACTTC	CASRPLSAGKTYEQYF